This T cell receptor beta chain was sequenced in a study of early T cells in non-severe SARS-CoV-2 infection. This CDR3 contains 13 residues. CDR1 SGHTA and CDR2 FQGNSA come from the germline V gene. The V and J ends lost 5 bases and 6 bases, in that order; junction bases with no gene match: 4. One entry per CDR3 protein results from TCRdb running MiXCR on the 5' RACE reads. The table lists about 40,000 distinct CDR3 sequences, roughly 5% of them singletons. V and J are TRBV7-2 and TRBJ1-5, with 7 nucleotides matching TRBD1. Source material: whole blood. This sequence originates from an adult who was a healthcare worker with PCR-confirmed SARS-CoV-2 infection or an uninfected control (not recorded which). This CDR3 reads CASSRTGAQPQHF. The CDR3 bases are TGTGCCAGCAGCCGTACAGGGGCTCAGCCCCAGCATTTT. Variable domain in full (rest from reference TRBV7-2 and TRBJ1-5): GAGVSQSPSNKVTEKGKDVELRCDPISGHTALYWYRQSLGQGLEFLIYFQGNSAPDKSGLPSDRFSAERTGGSVSTLTIQRTQQEDSAVYLCASSRTGAQPQHFGDGTRLSIL.